A single sample gave rise to the 26 T cell receptor beta chains below, sequenced in a study of metastatic and nonmetastatic thyroid tumors. TCRdb used MiXCR to call clones anew from the PCR reads. This sample has 5,000 or so clones, with 25% to 30% found just once. Every patient underwent thyroid surgery untreated. Sequenced: adjacent normal tissue. These receptors all stem from a female donor with papillary thyroid cancer or a benign thyroid nodule (not recorded which). Some clones in this sample may be carry-over from other donors' samples.

The chain employs TRBV27 and TRBJ1-4; weak D call: TRBD1 (6 bases). In germline, CDR1 is MNHEY, CDR2 SMNVEV (reference sequence). The CDR3 length is 14 residues. Deletions cut 4 bases from V and 8 bases from J, with 14 bases between. The CDR3 here is CASSSGRGDEKLFF. The CDR3 DNA is TGTGCCAGCAGTTCAGGCAGGGGCGACGAAAAACTGTTTTTT.

The CDR3 coding sequence is TGCGCCAGCAGCCCACTAGGTGGGCCACAAAGCTCCTATAATTCACCCCTCCACTTT. Translation gives CASSPLGGPQSSYNSPLHF. The V gene is TRBV5-1, the J gene TRBJ1-6; D is unclear. The CDR3 runs 19 residues. Per germline, CDR1 SGHRS and CDR2 YFSETQ. Trimming shortened V by 4 bases and J by 0 bases, and 20 bases separated the two germline ends.

V and J are TRBV3-1 and TRBJ1-2; D is possibly TRBD1 (6 bases). This CDR3 region has 15 residues. The germline V and J ends were trimmed by 3 bases and 3 bases, with 14 bases remaining between them. Germline CDR1 is LGHDT and CDR2 is YNNKEL (reference sequence). CDR3: CASSHGTGGHYGYTF. In DNA form, the CDR3 reads TGTGCCAGCAGCCACGGAACGGGGGGGCACTATGGCTACACCTTC.

This clone was counted many times. This chain's CDR3 is CASSFTVTTEAFF. Here the CDR3 DNA reads TGTGCCAGCAGCTTTACAGTGACCACTGAAGCTTTCTTT. The J gene is TRBJ1-1, the V gene TRBV9; D uncertain. The CDR3 contains 13 residues. The V and J ends lost 4 bases and 4 bases respectively, with 11 bases between them. Germline CDR1 and CDR2: SGDLS and YYNGEE.

This clone occurred a few times. This chain uses TRBV12-3 or TRBV12-4 with TRBJ2-3; 7 bases are a match to TRBD1. The V and J ends lost 3 bases and 5 bases, in that order; junction bases with no gene match: 5. The CDR3 has 14 residues. CDR3 residues: CASSFVRGRDTQYF. CDR3 DNA sequence: TGTGCCAGCAGTTTCGTTAGGGGGCGAGATACGCAGTATTTT.

This clone turned up a few times. A junction boundary mismatches the germline segment, possibly from a read error. The chain couples TRBV29-1 to TRBJ2-1, with D maybe TRBD2 (5 bases). Germline assignment: CDR1 SQVTM and CDR2 ANQGSEA. The CDR3 runs 15 residues. The CDR3 is CSVGRRDRAYNEHFF. CDR3 nucleotides: TGCAGCGTGGGGAGACGGGATAGAGCCTACAATGAGCATTTCTTC.

V gene TRBV19 combines with J gene TRBJ1-2; 7 bases fit TRBD1. There are 14 residues in the CDR3. Per germline, CDR1 LNHDA and CDR2 SQIVND (reference sequence). The trim removed 7 bases at V and 2 bases at J, leaving 7 bases unmatched. CDR3 loop: CASTGDSINYGYTF. CDR3 DNA: TGTGCCAGTACCGGGGACAGTATAAACTATGGCTACACCTTC.

This clone is medium-sized within its sample. The rearrangement uses TRBV19 and TRBJ1-5, with D maybe TRBD1 (5 bases). Trimming shortened V by 3 bases and J by 5 bases, and 8 bases separated the two germline ends. The germline V gene encodes CDR1 LNHDA and CDR2 SQIVND (reference sequence). This CDR3 is built from 13 residues. CDR3 sequence reads: CASSMWDDQPQHF. CDR3 sequence (DNA): TGTGCCAGTAGTATGTGGGACGATCAGCCCCAGCATTTT.

This clone was picked up many times. A much larger clone is a single base away; this may be a read error. Distinct nucleotide sequences in the sample also encode this CDR3. This sequence joins TRBV25-1 and TRBJ2-7, with D tentatively TRBD1 or TRBD2 (5 bases each). The germline V and J ends were trimmed by 6 bases and 10 bases, with 25 bases remaining between them. The CDR3 consists of 15 residues. Germline CDR1 reads MGHDK; CDR2 reads SYGVNS. CDR3 protein: CASSRGRGRSGEQYF. In DNA form, the CDR3 reads TGTGCCAGCAGCCGAGGCCGGGGCAGGTCGGGCGAACAGTACTTC.

Relative to its sample, this clone is medium-sized. This rearrangement joins TRBV6-2 or TRBV6-3 to TRBJ2-3, with 10 positions matching TRBD2. With V trimmed by 7 bases and J by 4 bases, 5 bases remained unmatched. The CDR3 contains 14 residues. Germline CDR1 MNHEY, CDR2 SVGEGT. The CDR3 protein is CASKAGGRPDTQYF. CDR3 in DNA: TGTGCCAGCAAAGCGGGAGGGAGGCCAGATACGCAGTATTTT.

This clone is labeled medium-sized. This same CDR3 is encoded by further DNA sequences in the sample. V is TRBV28 and J is TRBJ1-1, with TRBD1 as a possible D gene (6 bases). CDR1 is MDHEN, CDR2 SYDVKM, per germline. Trimming shortened V by 9 bases and J by 6 bases, and 17 bases separated the two germline ends. This CDR3 comprises 13 residues. The CDR3, as DNA: TGTGCCAGTCAGCCCAGGGGAGGGGCTGAAGCTTTCTTT. Translated: CASQPRGGAEAFF.

This clone was found a few times. The chain employs TRBV27 and TRBJ2-1; D remains unclear. Germline V gene lookup returns CDR1 MNHEY and CDR2 SMNVEV (reference sequence). The ends were cut back, 8 bases at V and 8 bases at J, with 7 bases in the middle. The CDR3 length is 10 residues. The CDR3 region has the DNA TGTGCCAGCGGATTCTATGAGCAGTTCTTC. Translated, it gives CASGFYEQFF.

This clone is classed as medium-sized. The V call is TRBV2, the J call TRBJ1-1; TRBD1 matches at 10 bases. The CDR3 length is 14 residues. Germline CDR1 and CDR2: SNHLY and FYNNEI. V dropped 3 bases and J dropped 4; count of bases not matched to a gene: 2. The CDR3: CASSEDRGSTEAFF. CDR3 sequence (DNA): TGTGCCAGCAGTGAGGACAGGGGGTCCACTGAAGCTTTCTTT.

Points on this clone: At one end the junction does not follow the germline gene, possibly because of a read error. The J gene is TRBJ2-1, the V gene TRBV11-3; the D is unclear. The CDR3 contains 14 residues. Germline CDR1 SGHNT, CDR2 YENEEA. This CDR3 reads CASSFSPSYNEHFF. The CDR3 DNA follows: TGTGCCAGCAGCTTCTCCCCCTCCTACAATGAGCATTTCTTC.

The genes are TRBV10-3 and TRBJ1-6; 9 nucleotides match TRBD1. This CDR3 is built from 15 residues. The V gene's germline CDR1 is ENHRY and CDR2 SYGVKD. Germline trimming cut 5 bases from V and 10 bases from J; bases unmatched to any gene: 9. CDR3 DNA: TGTGCCATCAGTAACAGGACAGGGGTAGGCTCACCCCTCCACTTT. Translated: CAISNRTGVGSPLHF.

This chain joins TRBV5-1 and TRBJ1-4; 9 bases fit TRBD1. CDR1 is SGHRS and CDR2 is YFSETQ in the germline V gene. The J segment lost 7 bases and the V segment lost 0 bases, leaving 1 base of the junction unmatched. The CDR3 has 14 residues. The CDR3 bases are TGCGCCAGCAGCTTGGTGACAGGGGGTGAAAAACTGTTTTTT. It is translated as CASSLVTGGEKLFF.

J is TRBJ1-1 and V is TRBV20-1; D is perhaps TRBD1 (6 bases). The germline V gene encodes CDR1 DFQATT and CDR2 SNEGSKA (reference sequence). The CDR3 consists of 14 residues. V was trimmed by 2 bases and J by 3 bases, leaving 13 bases between them. CDR3: CSARIQGQYTEAFF. Here the CDR3 DNA reads TGCAGTGCTAGAATACAGGGACAATACACTGAAGCTTTCTTT.

The chain uses TRBV4-1 and TRBJ2-1; D is unclear. Germline V gene sequence: CDR1 MGHRA, CDR2 YSYEKL. The CDR3 runs 14 residues. V was shortened by 4 bases and J by 13 bases, with 20 bases between the two germline ends. CDR3 DNA: TGCGCCAGCAGCCGAACCCTAGTGCTACCAGATCAGTTCTTC. Translation gives CASSRTLVLPDQFF.

The chain has TRBV11-3 and TRBJ2-1, with D hard to call. The CDR3 is 13 amino acids. V was pared by 4 bases and J by 15 bases, with 19 bases between. Germline assignment: CDR1 SGHNT and CDR2 YENEEA. CDR3 DNA: TGTGCCAGCAGCTATACAAGGGCAGGTAGGACGTTCTTC. It codes for CASSYTRAGRTFF.

This clone showed up just a few times. The rearrangement uses TRBV10-3 and TRBJ2-7, with 7 nucleotides matching TRBD2. Germline V lookup: CDR1 ENHRY, CDR2 SYGVKD. The V and J ends lost 4 bases and 3 bases, in that order; junction bases with no gene match: 9. CDR3 length: 15 residues. CDR3 residues: CAISGLAGVFYEQYF. CDR3 DNA: TGTGCCATCAGTGGTCTGGCGGGAGTATTCTACGAGCAGTACTTC.

The CDR3 loop reads CASSLVSGQDYEQYF. In DNA, the CDR3 is TGTGCCAGCAGCTTAGTTTCGGGTCAGGACTACGAGCAGTACTTC. The gene calls are TRBV7-6 and TRBJ2-7; D unclear. V lost 1 base to trimming and J lost 3 bases, with 13 bases between them. The CDR3 loop spans 15 amino acids. The germline gives CDR1 SGHVS, CDR2 FNYEAQ.

This clone counts as large. The chain combines TRBV12-3 or TRBV12-4 with TRBJ2-7; weak D call: TRBD1 (5 bases). This CDR3 region has 14 residues. Trimming pared 5 bases from V and 1 base from J, leaving 12 bases between. CDR3 amino acids: CASSMQGRSYEQYF. The CDR3 coding sequence is TGTGCCAGCAGTATGCAGGGTAGGTCCTACGAGCAGTACTTC.

V is TRBV6-1 and J is TRBJ1-2; D is ambiguous. There are 13 residues in the CDR3. CDR1 is MNHNS and CDR2 is SASEGT in the germline V gene. Trimming cost V 2 bases and J 8 bases, with 12 bases left between them. The CDR3 protein is CASSELVMGGYTF. The CDR3 nucleotides are TGTGCCAGCAGTGAACTCGTTATGGGCGGCTACACCTTC.

This clone qualifies as medium-sized (0.01 to 0.1%). The V and J genes are TRBV9 and TRBJ2-1, with D maybe TRBD1 (6 bases). V was pared by 6 bases and J by 0 bases, with 13 bases between. The CDR3 length is 15 residues. Germline assignment: CDR1 SGDLS and CDR2 YYNGEE. Here the CDR3 DNA reads TGTGCCAGCACTCCCGGGACAATCTCCTACAATGAGCAGTTCTTC. It is translated as CASTPGTISYNEQFF.

This clone was seen a single time. The chain recombines TRBV9 with TRBJ2-1; D might be TRBD1 (6 bases). CDR3 length: 15 residues. Per germline, CDR1 SGDLS and CDR2 YYNGEE. V was trimmed by 4 bases and J by 0 bases, leaving 11 bases between them. For the CDR3, the DNA is TGTGCCAGCAGCTCAGGACAGAGCTCCTACAATGAGCAGTTCTTC. It encodes CASSSGQSSYNEQFF.

Comment on this clone: A junction end diverges from the germline sequence, so it may reflect a read error. The chain combines TRBV28 with TRBJ2-2; 10 bases match TRBD1. This CDR3 comprises 18 residues. The germline V gene encodes CDR1 MDHEN and CDR2 SYDVKM. This chain's CDR3 is CAIRERLRDRGYTGGLFF. In nucleotides, the CDR3 is TGTGCCATCAGAGAACGCCTCCGGGACAGGGGCTACACCGGGGGGCTGTTTTTT.